This T cell receptor beta chain appears in the sequencing data of a study of blood T cell repertoires in COVID-19. Study-wide background: T cells, B-cell-depleted T cells, or PBMCs provided the cDNA or gDNA that served as material.

The CDR3 is 16 residues long. The germline V gene has CDR1 SGHKS and CDR2 YYEKEE (reference sequence). The trim removed 4 bases at V and 7 bases at J, leaving 8 bases unmatched. TCRdb's copy holds only in-frame clones and misses some; the assay was immunoSEQ multiplex PCR. This table has over 250,000 clones, more than 85% appearing once. Sequenced sample: peripheral blood. This chain connects TRBV5-5 to TRBJ1-6; 10 bases align to TRBD1. The receptor comes from a person between 18 and 30 years old with COVID-19, enrolled during active disease. CDR3 in amino acids: CASSTGTGASNSPLHF. CDR3 DNA sequence: TGTGCCAGCAGCACCGGGACAGGGGCCTCAAATTCACCCCTCCACTTT. Drawing the rest from reference TRBV5-5 and TRBJ1-6, the complete variable domain is DAGVTQSPTHLIKTRGQQVTLRCSPISGHKSVSWYQQVLGQGPQFIFQYYEKEERGRGNFPDRFSARQFPNYSSELNVNALLLGDSALYLCASSTGTGASNSPLHFGNGTRLTVT.